This T cell receptor (beta chain) derives from a study of blood T cell repertoires in COVID-19. For the study at large: Collection of acute and convalescent COVID-19 samples took place in the United States, Italy and Spain. Sources were T cells, B-cell-depleted T cells, or PBMCs; the material itself was cDNA or gDNA.

The trim removed 5 bases at V and 6 bases at J, leaving 10 bases unmatched. The CDR3 covers 15 residues. Germline values: CDR1 MNHEY, CDR2 SVGAGI. TCRdb's table, derived via immunoSEQ multiplex PCR, lists solely in-frame clones and lacks some. The sample has some 71,000 clones, more than 75% seen once. The receptor was derived from a woman aged 70-85 years with acute or convalescent COVID-19. Sample: peripheral blood. V usage is TRBV6-5 and J usage is TRBJ2-1, with 7 bases matching TRBD1. CDR3 sequence: CASSPRQGSGNEQFF. DNA for the CDR3: TGTGCCAGCAGTCCCCGACAGGGATCCGGCAATGAGCAGTTCTTC.